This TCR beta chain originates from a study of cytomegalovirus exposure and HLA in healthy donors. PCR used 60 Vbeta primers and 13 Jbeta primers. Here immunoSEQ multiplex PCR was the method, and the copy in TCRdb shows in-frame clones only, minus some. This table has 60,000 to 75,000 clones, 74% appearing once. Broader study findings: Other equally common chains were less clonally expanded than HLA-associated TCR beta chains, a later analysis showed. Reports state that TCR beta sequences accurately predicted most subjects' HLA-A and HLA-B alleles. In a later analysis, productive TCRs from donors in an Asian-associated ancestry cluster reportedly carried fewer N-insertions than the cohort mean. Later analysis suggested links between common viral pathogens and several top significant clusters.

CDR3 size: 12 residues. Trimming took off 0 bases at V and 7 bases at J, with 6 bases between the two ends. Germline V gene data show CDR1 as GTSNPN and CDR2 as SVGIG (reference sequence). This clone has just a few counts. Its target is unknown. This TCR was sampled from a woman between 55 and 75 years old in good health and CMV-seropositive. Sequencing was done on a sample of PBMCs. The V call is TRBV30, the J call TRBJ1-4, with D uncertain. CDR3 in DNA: TGTGCCTGGAGTGTACTAGGTGAAAAACTGTTTTTT. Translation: CAWSVLGEKLFF.